This TCR beta chain was sequenced during a study of T-cell reconstitution after alpha-beta-depleted transplantation in children. As it was prepared, the TCRbeta library received unique molecular identifiers. A single record per CDR3 protein comes from TCRdb applying MiXCR to the PCR reads. The sample has over 550,000 distinct CDR3 sequences, about 10% seen once. Germline V gene sequence: CDR1 DFQATT, CDR2 SNEGSKA (reference sequence). The CDR3 is 16 residues long. Trimming at V came to 4 bases and at J to 1 base, leaving 10 bases not matched to a gene. The chain carries TRBV20-1 and TRBJ2-5, with 9 bases matching TRBD2. The material was PBMCs from the stem cell graft donor, obtained from the stem cell graft. This clonotype was obtained from a human donor who donated a stem cell graft to a child with acute myeloid leukemia. CDR3 bases: TGCAGTGCTACGACAGCGGGAGGCAGGGGCCAAGAGACCCAGTACTTC. It encodes CSATTAGGRGQETQYF.